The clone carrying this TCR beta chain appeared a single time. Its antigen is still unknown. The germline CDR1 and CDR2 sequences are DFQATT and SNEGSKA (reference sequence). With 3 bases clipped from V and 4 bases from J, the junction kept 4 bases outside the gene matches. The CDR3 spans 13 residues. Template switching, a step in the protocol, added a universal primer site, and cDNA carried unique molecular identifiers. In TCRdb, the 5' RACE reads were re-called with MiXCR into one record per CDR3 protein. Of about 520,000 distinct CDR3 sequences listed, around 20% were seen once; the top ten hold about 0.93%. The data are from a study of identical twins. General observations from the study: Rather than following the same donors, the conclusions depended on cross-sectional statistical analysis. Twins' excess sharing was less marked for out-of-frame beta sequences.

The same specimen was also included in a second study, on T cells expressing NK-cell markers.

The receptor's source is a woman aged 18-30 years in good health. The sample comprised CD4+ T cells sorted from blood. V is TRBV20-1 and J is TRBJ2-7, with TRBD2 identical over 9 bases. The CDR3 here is CSARASGRYEQYF. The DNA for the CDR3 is TGCAGTGCTAGGGCCAGCGGGAGGTACGAGCAGTACTTC.